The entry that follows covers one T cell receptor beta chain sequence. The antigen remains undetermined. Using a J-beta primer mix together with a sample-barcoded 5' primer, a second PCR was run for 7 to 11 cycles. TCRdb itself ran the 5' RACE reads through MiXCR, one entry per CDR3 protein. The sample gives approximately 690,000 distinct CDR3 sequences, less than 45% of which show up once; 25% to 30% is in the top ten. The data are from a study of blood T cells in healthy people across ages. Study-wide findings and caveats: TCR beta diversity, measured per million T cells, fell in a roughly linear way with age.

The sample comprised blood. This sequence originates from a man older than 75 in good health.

The CDR3 region is CASSLVNANTGELFF. The CDR3 DNA reads TGTGCCAGCAGTCTTGTTAACGCGAACACCGGGGAGCTGTTTTTT. This sequence joins TRBV12-3 or TRBV12-4 and TRBJ2-2; D unclear. V lost 5 bases and J 0 bases, leaving 10 bases between the germline ends. The CDR3 totals 15 residues.